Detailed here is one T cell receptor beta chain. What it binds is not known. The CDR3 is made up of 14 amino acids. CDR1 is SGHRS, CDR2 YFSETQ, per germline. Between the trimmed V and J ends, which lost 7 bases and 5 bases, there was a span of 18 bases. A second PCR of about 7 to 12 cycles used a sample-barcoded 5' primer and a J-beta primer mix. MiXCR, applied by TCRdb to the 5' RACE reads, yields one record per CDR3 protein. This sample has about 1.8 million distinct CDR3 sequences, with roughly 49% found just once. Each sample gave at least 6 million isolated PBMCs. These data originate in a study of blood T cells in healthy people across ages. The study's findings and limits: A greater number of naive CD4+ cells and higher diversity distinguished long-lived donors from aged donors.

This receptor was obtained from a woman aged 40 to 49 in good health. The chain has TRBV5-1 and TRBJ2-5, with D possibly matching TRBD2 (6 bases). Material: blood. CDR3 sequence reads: CASGGVDNQETQYF. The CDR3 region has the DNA TGCGCCAGCGGAGGGGTGGACAATCAGGAGACCCAGTACTTC.